A single sample is the source of the 5 T cell receptor beta chains below, sequenced in a study of control samples from healthy donors and cancer patients. Here immunoSEQ multiplex PCR was the method, and the copy in TCRdb shows in-frame clones only, minus some. Of about 140,000 clones listed, 75% to 90% are singletons. Source material: blood. Receptor source: a man under 40 in good health.

J is TRBJ2-1 and V is TRBV19; D is uncertain. Germline CDR1 is LNHDA and CDR2 is SQIVND (reference sequence). The CDR3 has 13 amino acids. V lost 6 bases, J lost 7 bases, and 13 bases lay in between. In DNA, the CDR3 is TGTGCCAGTAGGACCTCAGCCCCAAATGAGCAGTTCTTC. It codes for CASRTSAPNEQFF.

This chain links TRBV5-1 with TRBJ2-5, with 9 positions matching TRBD1. The germline V gene encodes CDR1 SGHRS and CDR2 YFSETQ. Trimming cost V 7 bases and J 5 bases; bases outside gene matches: 12. The CDR3 covers 15 residues. The CDR3 sequence is CASRVGTGLFETQYF. In nucleotides, the CDR3 is TGCGCCAGCCGAGTAGGGACAGGGTTATTCGAGACCCAGTACTTC.

This clone was observed a single time. This chain connects TRBV9 to TRBJ2-5; D is unresolved. Germline assignment: CDR1 SGDLS and CDR2 YYNGEE. The CDR3 totals 13 residues. V lost 4 bases to trimming and J lost 4 bases, with 11 bases between them. The CDR3 DNA sequence: TGTGCCAGCAGCCCGCGACTGAGAGAGACCCAGTACTTC. Translation: CASSPRLRETQYF.

The genes are TRBV4-3 and TRBJ2-7; D perhaps matches TRBD2 (5 bases). V was pared by 3 bases and J by 0 bases, with 12 bases between. Germline CDR1 reads LGHNA; CDR2 reads YSLEER. The CDR3 covers 15 residues. CDR3 coding DNA: TGCGCCAGCAGCCAGTACCGGACTGCCTCCTACGAGCAGTACTTC. It codes for CASSQYRTASYEQYF.

This clone has only a few counts. The chain carries TRBV9 and TRBJ1-1; D ambiguous. The CDR3 sequence is 13 residues long. Trimming removed 0 bases from V and 4 bases from J, with 7 bases in between. Germline V gene data show CDR1 as SGDLS and CDR2 as YYNGEE. This CDR3 is CASSVAASTEAFF. CDR3 DNA: TGTGCCAGCAGCGTAGCAGCCTCCACTGAAGCTTTCTTT.